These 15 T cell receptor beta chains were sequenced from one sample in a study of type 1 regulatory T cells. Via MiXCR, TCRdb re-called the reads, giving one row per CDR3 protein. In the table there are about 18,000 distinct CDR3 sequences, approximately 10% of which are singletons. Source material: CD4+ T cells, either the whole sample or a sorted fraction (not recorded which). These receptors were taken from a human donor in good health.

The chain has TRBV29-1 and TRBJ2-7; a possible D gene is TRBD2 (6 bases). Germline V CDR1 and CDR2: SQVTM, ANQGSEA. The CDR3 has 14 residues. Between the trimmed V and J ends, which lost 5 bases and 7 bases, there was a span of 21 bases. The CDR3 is CSVRYHGRGGEQYF. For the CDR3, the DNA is TGCAGCGTTCGCTATCATGGGCGGGGTGGAGAGCAGTACTTC.

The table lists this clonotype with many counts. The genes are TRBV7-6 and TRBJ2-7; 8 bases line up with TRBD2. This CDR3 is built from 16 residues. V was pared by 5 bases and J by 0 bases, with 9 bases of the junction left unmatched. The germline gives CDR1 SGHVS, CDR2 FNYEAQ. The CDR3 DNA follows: TGTGCCAGCAGCCCTACTGGAACTAGCGGCTCCTACGAGCAGTACTTC. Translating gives CASSPTGTSGSYEQYF.

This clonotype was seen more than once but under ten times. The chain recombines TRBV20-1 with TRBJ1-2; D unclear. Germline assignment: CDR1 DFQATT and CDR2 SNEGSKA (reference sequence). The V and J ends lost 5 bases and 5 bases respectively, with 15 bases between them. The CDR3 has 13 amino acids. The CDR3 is CSAPRNSGYGYTF. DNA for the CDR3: TGCAGTGCTCCGAGGAACAGCGGGTATGGCTACACCTTC.

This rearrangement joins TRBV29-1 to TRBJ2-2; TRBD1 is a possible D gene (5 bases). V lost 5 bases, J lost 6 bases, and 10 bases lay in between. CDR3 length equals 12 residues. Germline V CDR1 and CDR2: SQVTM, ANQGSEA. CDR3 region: CSVSEGAGELFF. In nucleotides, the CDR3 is TGCAGCGTTTCGGAAGGGGCCGGGGAGCTGTTTTTT.

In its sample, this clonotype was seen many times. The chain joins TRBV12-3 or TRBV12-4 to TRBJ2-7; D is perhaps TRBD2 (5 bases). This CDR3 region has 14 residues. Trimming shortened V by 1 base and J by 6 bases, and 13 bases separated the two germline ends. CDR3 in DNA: TGTGCCAGCAGTTTAGATTCCCTAGCAGGCGAGCAGTACTTC. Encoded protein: CASSLDSLAGEQYF.

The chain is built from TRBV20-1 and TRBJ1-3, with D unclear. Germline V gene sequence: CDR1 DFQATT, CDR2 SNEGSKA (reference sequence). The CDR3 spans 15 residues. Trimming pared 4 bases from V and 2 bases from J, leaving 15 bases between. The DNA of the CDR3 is TGCAGTGCTAACCAGCAAGAGAGGGCTGGAAACACCATATATTTT. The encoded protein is CSANQQERAGNTIYF.

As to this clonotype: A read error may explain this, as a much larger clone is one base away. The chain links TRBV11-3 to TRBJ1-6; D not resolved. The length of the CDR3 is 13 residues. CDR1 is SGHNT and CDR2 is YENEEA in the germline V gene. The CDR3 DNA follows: TGTGTCAGCAGCTTAGGAGAAAAAACACCCCTCCACTTT. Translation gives CVSSLGEKTPLHF.

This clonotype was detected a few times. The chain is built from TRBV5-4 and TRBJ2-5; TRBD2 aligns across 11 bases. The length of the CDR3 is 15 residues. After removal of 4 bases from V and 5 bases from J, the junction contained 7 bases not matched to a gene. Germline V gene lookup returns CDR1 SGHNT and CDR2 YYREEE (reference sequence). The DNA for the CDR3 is TGTGCCAGCAGCCTTGGGACTAGCGGAAGTGAGACCCAGTACTTC. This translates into CASSLGTSGSETQYF.

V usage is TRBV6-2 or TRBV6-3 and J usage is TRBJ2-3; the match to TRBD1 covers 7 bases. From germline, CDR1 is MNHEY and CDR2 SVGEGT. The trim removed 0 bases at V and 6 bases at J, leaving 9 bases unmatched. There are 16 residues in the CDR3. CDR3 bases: TGTGCCAGCAGTTACTCGACACAGGGGACCATCGATACGCAGTATTTT. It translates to CASSYSTQGTIDTQYF.

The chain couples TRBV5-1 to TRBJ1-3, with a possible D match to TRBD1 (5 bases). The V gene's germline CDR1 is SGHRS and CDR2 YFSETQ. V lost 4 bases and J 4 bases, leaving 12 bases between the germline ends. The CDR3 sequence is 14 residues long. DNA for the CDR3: TGCGCCAGCAGCCCAACAGGTTCCGGAAACACCATATATTTT. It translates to CASSPTGSGNTIYF.

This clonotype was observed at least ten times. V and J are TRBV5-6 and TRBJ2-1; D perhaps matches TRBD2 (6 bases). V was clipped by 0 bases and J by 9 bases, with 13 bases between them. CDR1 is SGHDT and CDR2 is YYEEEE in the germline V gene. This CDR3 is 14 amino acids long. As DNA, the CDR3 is TGTGCCAGCAGCTTGGGCGGGAAAGTAGCTGAGCAGTTCTTC. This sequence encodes CASSLGGKVAEQFF.

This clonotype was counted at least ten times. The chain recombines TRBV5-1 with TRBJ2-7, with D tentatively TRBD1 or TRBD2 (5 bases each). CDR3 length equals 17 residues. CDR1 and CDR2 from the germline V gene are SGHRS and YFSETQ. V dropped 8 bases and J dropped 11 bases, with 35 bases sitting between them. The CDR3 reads CASESFPGTLTSTSKYF. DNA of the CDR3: TGCGCCAGTGAAAGTTTTCCCGGGACCCTTACCTCTACGAGCAAGTACTTC.

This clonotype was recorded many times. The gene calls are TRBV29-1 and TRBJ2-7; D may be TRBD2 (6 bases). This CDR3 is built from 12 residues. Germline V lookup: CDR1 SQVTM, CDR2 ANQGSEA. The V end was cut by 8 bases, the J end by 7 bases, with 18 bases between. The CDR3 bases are TGCAGCTTTTCGGGACTCGCCCGGGAGCAGTACTTC. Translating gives CSFSGLAREQYF.

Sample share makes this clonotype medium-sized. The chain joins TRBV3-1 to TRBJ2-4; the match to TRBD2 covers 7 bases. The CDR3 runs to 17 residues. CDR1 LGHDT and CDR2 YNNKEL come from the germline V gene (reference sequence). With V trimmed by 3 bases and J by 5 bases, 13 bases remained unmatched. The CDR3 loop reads CASSQGSSGMVQNIQYF. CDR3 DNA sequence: TGTGCCAGCAGCCAGGGGTCCAGCGGGATGGTTCAAAACATTCAGTACTTC.

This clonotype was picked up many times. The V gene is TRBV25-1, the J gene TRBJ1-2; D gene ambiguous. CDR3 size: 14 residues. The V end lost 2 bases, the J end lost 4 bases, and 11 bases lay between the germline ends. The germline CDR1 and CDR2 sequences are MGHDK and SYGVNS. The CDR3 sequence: CASSEHAAAYGYTF. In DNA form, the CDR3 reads TGTGCCAGCAGTGAACACGCAGCCGCCTATGGCTACACCTTC.